This entry is about one T cell receptor beta chain. Measured with immunoSEQ multiplex PCR; TCRdb has only the in-frame clones, and not every one. The repertoire holds 150,000 to 200,000 clones, with 85% to 90% as singletons. Trimming at V came to 4 bases and at J to 8 bases, leaving 11 bases not matched to a gene. The germline CDR1 and CDR2 sequences are SNHLY and FYNNEI. This CDR3 region has 16 residues. The data stem from a study of T cell responses to AZD1222 COVID-19 vaccine. The V and J genes are TRBV2 and TRBJ2-2; TRBD1 matches 9 bases. The sequence derives from an adult in good health. The starting material was peripheral blood, obtained on day 0 of AZD1222 vaccination. CDR3 residues: CASSAAGTGTTGELFF. CDR3 sequence (DNA): TGTGCCAGCAGTGCGGCCGGGACAGGGACGACGGGGGAGCTGTTTTTT.